Each of the 29 T cell receptor beta chains below was sequenced from the same sample in a study of T cells after yellow fever vaccination. TCRdb re-derived calls from the 5' RACE reads in MiXCR, one entry per CDR3 protein. The sample includes around 260,000 distinct CDR3 sequences, roughly 5% of them seen just once. The sequencing used CD4+ T cells sorted from PBMCs, collected on the day of the yellow fever booster vaccination. The origin of the receptors is a man between 18 and 29 years old who received the YFV17D yellow fever vaccine.

The V and J genes are TRBV27 and TRBJ1-4; possible D gene TRBD1, 5 bases. Germline V CDR1 and CDR2: MNHEY, SMNVEV (reference sequence). The CDR3 extends over 16 amino acids. V lost 5 bases and J 8 bases, leaving 21 bases between the germline ends. CDR3 DNA sequence: TGTGCCAGCAGTCTGGGAGACAGAAGGGTCGGGGAAAAACTGTTTTTT. Its protein product is CASSLGDRRVGEKLFF.

In its sample, this clonotype was seen a few times. The chain uses TRBV6-5 and TRBJ1-4; maybe TRBD1 (6 bases). Germline loops: CDR1 MNHEY, CDR2 SVGAGI. V dropped 0 bases and J dropped 8 bases, with 19 bases sitting between them. The CDR3 runs 17 residues. The CDR3 loop reads CASSYSIWGRGGEKLFF. CDR3 sequence (DNA): TGTGCCAGCAGTTACTCGATTTGGGGCAGGGGAGGAGAAAAACTGTTTTTT.

In its sample, this clonotype was seen a few times. V gene TRBV7-9 combines with J gene TRBJ2-2, with a possible D match to TRBD2 (5 bases). V lost 7 bases and J 3 bases, leaving 12 bases between the germline ends. The germline gives CDR1 SEHNR, CDR2 FQNEAQ (reference sequence). The CDR3 consists of 14 residues. The CDR3 loop is CASTLGLHTGELFF. DNA for the CDR3: TGTGCCAGCACCCTCGGACTGCACACCGGGGAGCTGTTTTTT.

This clonotype was found many times. This sequence joins TRBV28 and TRBJ2-3; D call uncertain. V shed 4 bases and J shed 2 bases, with 7 bases lying between them. Germline V gene sequence: CDR1 MDHEN, CDR2 SYDVKM. The CDR3 totals 13 residues. CDR3 loop: CASSSGTTDTQYF. In DNA, the CDR3 is TGTGCCAGCAGTTCCGGAACCACAGATACGCAGTATTTT.

Details on this clonotype: The junction departs from the called germline gene at one end, perhaps through a read error. CDR3 amino acids: CAGSQDGTGETQYF. CDR3 in DNA: TGTGCCGGCAGCCAAGATGGTACAGGGGAGACCCAGTACTTC. The J gene is TRBJ2-5, the V gene TRBV4-2, with D maybe TRBD1 (6 bases). Germline V lookup: CDR1 LGHNA, CDR2 YNFKEQ. The CDR3 has 14 residues.

The J gene is TRBJ2-1, the V gene TRBV10-3, with 9 nucleotides matching TRBD2. The CDR3 contains 15 residues. Germline V gene lookup returns CDR1 ENHRY and CDR2 SYGVKD. V lost 4 bases and J lost 6; bases outside the gene matches: 7. In DNA form, the CDR3 reads TGTGCCATCAGTGGGGTAGCGGGGGTTAGCAATGAGCAGTTCTTC. It is translated as CAISGVAGVSNEQFF.

At least ten counts were recorded for this clonotype. This rearrangement joins TRBV5-1 to TRBJ1-1; D is unclear. From germline, CDR1 is SGHRS and CDR2 YFSETQ. The CDR3 consists of 13 residues. The ends were cut back, 7 bases at V and 6 bases at J, with 16 bases in the middle. The CDR3 protein is CASREHGGAEAFF. The DNA of the CDR3 is TGCGCCAGCCGCGAACATGGAGGAGCTGAAGCTTTCTTT. The full variable domain, in which reference TRBV5-1 and TRBJ1-1 provide the parts outside the CDR3, is KAGVTQTPRYLIKTRGQQVTLSCSPISGHRSVSWYQQTPGQGLQFLFEYFSETQRNKGNFPGRFSGRQFSNSRSEMNVSTLELGDSALYLCASREHGGAEAFFGQGTRLTVV.

This clonotype was detected only a few times. The chain couples TRBV21-1 to TRBJ2-5; TRBD1, as called in the table, went unchecked against the DNA. TRBV21-1 is termed a pseudogene. The CDR3 has 15 amino acids. CDR3 region: CASSNDTGRGETQYF. As DNA, the CDR3 is TGTGCCAGCAGCAACGATACAGGAAGGGGAGAGACCCAGTACTTC.

V usage is TRBV28 and J usage is TRBJ2-3; D remains unclear. Germline-derived CDR1 and CDR2 are MDHEN and SYDVKM. Trimming shortened V by 8 bases and J by 4 bases, and 7 bases separated the two germline ends. The CDR3 sequence is 11 residues long. The CDR3 loop is CASWTADTQYF. CDR3 DNA: TGTGCCAGCTGGACCGCAGATACGCAGTATTTT.

This clonotype was picked up many times. V usage is TRBV12-3 or TRBV12-4 and J usage is TRBJ2-5, with unresolved D. This CDR3 is built from 11 residues. The V end lost 5 bases, the J end lost 7 bases, and 8 bases lay between the germline ends. CDR3: CASSRRGTQYF. The CDR3 DNA sequence: TGTGCCAGCAGTCGTCGTGGGACCCAGTACTTC.

This clonotype turned up a few times. V gene TRBV29-1 combines with J gene TRBJ2-5, with D tentatively TRBD1 (5 bases). V shed 1 base and J shed 1 base, with 10 bases lying between them. The CDR3 has 14 amino acids. The germline V gene encodes CDR1 SQVTM and CDR2 ANQGSEA. The CDR3 spells CSVEAPGLQETQYF. The CDR3 DNA follows: TGCAGCGTTGAAGCCCCAGGGCTCCAAGAGACCCAGTACTTC.

The chain joins TRBV6-2 or TRBV6-3 to TRBJ2-3; D is ambiguous. The CDR3 length is 14 residues. Trimming took 0 bases from V and 6 from J, leaving 10 bases between them. The V gene's germline CDR1 is MNHEY and CDR2 SVGEGT. The DNA for the CDR3 is TGTGCCAGCAGTTACTCGGGCGTCTCGGATACGCAGTATTTT. Amino acid sequence: CASSYSGVSDTQYF.

This clonotype has only a few counts. The gene calls are TRBV11-1 and TRBJ2-1; perhaps TRBD2 as D (5 bases). The CDR3 is 15 amino acids. Per germline, CDR1 SGHAT and CDR2 FQDESV (reference sequence). Trimming stripped 6 bases from V and 7 bases from J, with 19 bases between. In DNA, the CDR3 is TGTGCCAGCAGTCCTCCCCCGGGATGGGCAAATGAGCAGTTCTTC. This encodes CASSPPPGWANEQFF.

The J gene is TRBJ2-7, the V gene TRBV11-2, with a weak D call TRBD2 (6 bases). This CDR3 region has 14 residues. Trimming left V 5 bases short and J 7 bases short, with 18 bases between. Germline V gene lookup returns CDR1 SGHAT and CDR2 FQNNGV. The CDR3 sequence: CASSPRVGGLEQYF. The DNA of the CDR3 is TGTGCCAGCAGCCCAAGGGTCGGGGGATTGGAGCAGTACTTC.

This clonotype was recorded at least ten times. The J gene is TRBJ1-1, the V gene TRBV11-2, with D perhaps matching TRBD1 (6 bases). The V gene lost 7 bases and the J gene lost 5 bases, with 17 bases spanning the gap. Germline CDR1 and CDR2: SGHAT and FQNNGV. This CDR3 region has 14 residues. The CDR3 is CASTPWGGLTEAFF. CDR3 DNA sequence: TGTGCCAGCACCCCTTGGGGGGGGCTAACTGAAGCTTTCTTT.

This clonotype has a count of ten or more. The V and J genes are TRBV4-2 and TRBJ2-3; TRBD1 matches 8 bases. This CDR3 has 15 amino acids. Germline V CDR1 and CDR2: LGHNA, YNFKEQ. J lost 0 bases, V lost 2 bases, and 1 base had no gene match. Written as DNA, the CDR3 is TGTGCCAGCAGCCAAAGACAGGGGAGCACAGATACGCAGTATTTT. This encodes CASSQRQGSTDTQYF.

This clonotype showed up just a few times. This chain joins TRBV7-2 and TRBJ2-3; a possible D gene is TRBD2 (5 bases). The CDR3 sequence is 14 residues long. The germline V and J ends were trimmed by 1 base and 2 bases, with 7 bases remaining between them. Germline assignment: CDR1 SGHTA and CDR2 FQGNSA. Here the CDR3 DNA reads TGTGCCAGCAGCTTAGAGCTAGCCACAGATACGCAGTATTTT. This encodes CASSLELATDTQYF. Full variable domain (outside the CDR3, taken from reference TRBV7-2 and TRBJ2-3): GAGVSQSPSNKVTEKGKDVELRCDPISGHTALYWYRQSLGQGLEFLIYFQGNSAPDKSGLPSDRFSAERTGGSVSTLTIQRTQQEDSAVYLCASSLELATDTQYFGPGTRLTVL.

This clonotype was recorded at least ten times. The chain joins TRBV6-5 to TRBJ1-1; no clear D gene. This CDR3 is built from 13 residues. Germline V gives CDR1 MNHEY, CDR2 SVGAGI. V lost 10 bases, J lost 0 bases, and 12 bases lay in between. The CDR3 region is CATLSGVNTEAFF. The CDR3 region has the DNA TGTGCCACCTTAAGCGGGGTGAACACTGAAGCTTTCTTT.

As for this clonotype: One junction end disagrees with the germline gene, perhaps due to a read error. The chain is built from TRBV2 and TRBJ2-5; D might be TRBD1 or TRBD2, each matching 6 bases. The CDR3 contains 12 residues. Per germline, CDR1 SNHLY and CDR2 FYNNEI. The CDR3 DNA follows: TGTGCCAGCAGCAGCTGGGGGGCCGACGGAGATTTC. Translating it yields CASSSWGADGDF.

This chain links TRBV4-3 with TRBJ1-2, with a weak D call TRBD1 (6 bases). This CDR3 has 18 residues. With 0 bases removed from V and 5 bases from J, the gap between germline ends came to 22 bases. The germline gives CDR1 LGHNA, CDR2 YSLEER. CDR3 in DNA: TGCGCCAGCAGCCAAGACCAATCGGGGGCGGGTTTCCTATATGGCTACACCTTC. This codes for CASSQDQSGAGFLYGYTF.

The gene calls are TRBV29-1 and TRBJ2-5; D is ambiguous. Germline CDR1 SQVTM, CDR2 ANQGSEA. The CDR3 covers 13 residues. The V end was cut by 4 bases, the J end by 5 bases, with 14 bases between. The CDR3, as DNA: TGCAGCGTTGCCCCCTCTGCGAGGGAGACCCAGTACTTC. Encoded protein: CSVAPSARETQYF.

Note on this clonotype: The junction departs from the called germline gene at one end, perhaps through a read error. The CDR3 bases are TGTGCCAGTTCCGGCGAGGTGAATCGGCCCCAGCATTTT. Protein sequence: CASSGEVNRPQHF. This rearrangement joins TRBV18 to TRBJ1-5, with D unclear. Per the germline V gene, CDR1 is KGHSH and CDR2 is LQKENI. The CDR3 is made up of 13 amino acids.

This clonotype was counted at least ten times. This clone may be a read error of a much larger clone one base away. CDR3 nucleotide sequence: TGTGCCAGCAGCCGTGGACAGAACACTGAAGCTTTCTTT. Residues: CASSRGQNTEAFF. The chain is built from TRBV7-2 and TRBJ1-1, with a possible D match to TRBD1 (5 bases). CDR1 is SGHTA, CDR2 FQGNSA, per germline. The CDR3 extends over 13 amino acids. Trimming cost V 5 bases and J 1 base, with 8 bases left between them.

The chain couples TRBV20-1 to TRBJ1-4, with 7 bases fitting TRBD1. Germline-derived CDR1 and CDR2 are DFQATT and SNEGSKA (reference sequence). V lost 4 bases and J lost 8; bases outside the gene matches: 7. The CDR3 contains 13 residues. CDR3: CSAMTGRREKLFF. The CDR3 nucleotides are TGCAGTGCTATGACAGGGAGGAGGGAAAAACTGTTTTTT.

The chain has TRBV9 and TRBJ2-3; D call uncertain. This CDR3 is built from 12 residues. The V end was cut by 4 bases, the J end by 6 bases, with 9 bases between. Looked up from germline, CDR1 is SGDLS and CDR2 is YYNGEE. CDR3 nucleotides: TGTGCCAGCAGCCCCCTTGACGATACGCAGTATTTT. Its protein is CASSPLDDTQYF.

This clonotype occurred many times. V usage is TRBV20-1 and J usage is TRBJ1-1; weak D call: TRBD1 (5 bases). The CDR3 totals 11 residues. Trimming pared 6 bases from V and 10 bases from J, leaving 15 bases between. CDR1 and CDR2 from the germline V gene are DFQATT and SNEGSKA (reference sequence). CDR3 in amino acids: CSAWDPRGAFF. CDR3 in DNA: TGCAGTGCCTGGGACCCCCGGGGAGCTTTCTTT.

This clonotype was picked up many times. The chain uses TRBV5-1 and TRBJ1-2; 8 bases map to TRBD1. The CDR3 covers 14 residues. V lost 3 bases to trimming and J lost 3 bases; unmatched junction nucleotides: 4. Germline values: CDR1 SGHRS, CDR2 YFSETQ. The CDR3 protein is CASSSGQVDYGYTF. The CDR3 DNA is TGCGCCAGCAGCTCGGGACAGGTAGACTATGGCTACACCTTC.

This clonotype has more than one count but fewer than ten. The rearrangement joins TRBV6-1 to TRBJ2-7; the match to TRBD1 covers 8 bases. The CDR3 is made up of 16 amino acids. V lost 5 bases and J lost 3; bases outside the gene matches: 12. The germline gives CDR1 MNHNS, CDR2 SASEGT. The CDR3 DNA follows: TGTGCCAGCAGTCGGCACGTAGGGACAGGAAACTACGAGCAGTACTTC. Translation: CASSRHVGTGNYEQYF.

In its sample, this clonotype was seen a few times. As DNA, the CDR3 is TGTGCCAGCAGCTTGGTCGTGGGGCCCCAGCATTTT. Its protein product is CASSLVVGPQHF. The V gene is TRBV7-2, the J gene TRBJ1-5; no firm D call. The length of the CDR3 is 12 residues. The germline V and J ends were trimmed by 3 bases and 9 bases, with 9 bases remaining between them. Germline values: CDR1 SGHTA, CDR2 FQGNSA.